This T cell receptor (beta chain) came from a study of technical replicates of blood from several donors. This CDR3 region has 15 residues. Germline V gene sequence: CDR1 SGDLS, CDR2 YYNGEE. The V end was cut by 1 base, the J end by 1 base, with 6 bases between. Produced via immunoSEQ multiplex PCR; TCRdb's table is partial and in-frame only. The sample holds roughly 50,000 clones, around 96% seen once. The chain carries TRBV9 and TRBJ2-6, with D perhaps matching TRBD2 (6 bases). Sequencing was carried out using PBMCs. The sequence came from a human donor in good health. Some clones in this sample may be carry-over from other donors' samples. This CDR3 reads CASSVRGSGANVLTF. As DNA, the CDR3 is TGTGCCAGCAGCGTACGGGGGTCTGGGGCCAACGTCCTGACTTTC.